The 9 T cell receptor beta chains listed next were all sequenced from one sample in a study of molecular identifiers for immune sequencing clone quantification. TCRdb called the PCR reads again in MiXCR, with one record for every CDR3 protein. The table lists some 650,000 distinct CDR3 sequences, approximately 20% of them singletons, with 0.75% to 0.95% in the top ten. Input material: naive CD8+ T cells from blood, with Jurkat cell RNA spiked in. The subset: FACS-sorted CD8+CD4-CCR7+CD45RA+ naive T cells. These receptors all come from a human donor in good health. Some libraries in this study had Jurkat cell RNA spiked in.

This clonotype was recorded once. This could be a read error, since a much larger clone is one nucleotide away. This sequence joins TRBV20-1 and TRBJ2-2; maybe TRBD2 (6 bases). The CDR3 is 15 residues long. Germline CDR1 reads DFQATT; CDR2 reads SNEGSKA (reference sequence). The CDR3 here is CGASTPPGDTGELFF. In DNA, the CDR3 is TGCGGTGCTTCGACGCCCCCGGGGGACACCGGGGAGCTGTTTTTT.

Note on this clonotype: A much larger clone differs by one base, so this may be a read error. The V gene is TRBV12-3 or TRBV12-4, the J gene TRBJ1-1; D unresolved. This CDR3 comprises 15 residues. CDR3 sequence reads: CASSLGSNMNTGAFF. DNA of the CDR3: TGTGCCAGCAGTTTGGGGAGTAACATGAACACTGGAGCTTTCTTT.

The J gene is TRBJ2-1, the V gene TRBV10-3; D not certain. Germline assignment: CDR1 ENHRY and CDR2 SYGVKD. This CDR3 contains 15 residues. V was clipped by 2 bases and J by 6 bases, with 14 bases between them. CDR3: CAISEPLGSGNEQFF. The CDR3 nucleotides are TGTGCCATCAGTGAGCCACTGGGTTCAGGCAATGAGCAGTTCTTC.

Ten or more counts support this clonotype. The rearrangement uses TRBV5-6 and TRBJ2-1, with D perhaps matching TRBD1 or TRBD2 (5 bases each). Trimming removed 4 bases from V and 14 bases from J, with 13 bases in between. The germline CDR1 and CDR2 sequences are SGHDT and YYEEEE. CDR3 length: 11 amino acids. CDR3 residues: CASSQGPEEFF. DNA for the CDR3: TGTGCCAGCAGCCAGGGACCGGAAGAGTTCTTC.

This clonotype was picked up many times. The genes are TRBV7-9 and TRBJ2-3, with 9 bases identical to TRBD2. V shed 5 bases, J shed 4 bases, and the junction held 16 bases outside the gene matches. CDR1 SEHNR and CDR2 FQNEAQ come from the germline V gene (reference sequence). CDR3 length: 18 residues. This CDR3 is CASSPDFWNSGSADTQYF. The CDR3 DNA reads as TGTGCCAGCAGCCCAGACTTTTGGAATAGCGGGAGTGCAGATACGCAGTATTTT.

In its sample, this clonotype was seen many times. The CDR3 sequence: CASSLDRTGLFNEQFF. The CDR3 DNA reads TGTGCCAGCAGCTTAGATAGAACGGGACTTTTCAATGAGCAGTTCTTC. The J gene is TRBJ2-1, the V gene TRBV7-2; tentative D call: TRBD2 (6 bases). CDR3 length equals 16 residues. The V end was cut by 1 base, the J end by 6 bases, with 16 bases between. Germline V CDR1 and CDR2: SGHTA, FQGNSA.

V and J are TRBV4-1 and TRBJ2-3; D remains ambiguous. CDR3 length: 15 residues. V was pared by 4 bases and J by 0 bases, with 11 bases between. The germline CDR1 and CDR2 sequences are MGHRA and YSYEKL. DNA of the CDR3: TGCGCCAGCAGCCGTTCGACTTATAGCACAGATACGCAGTATTTT. Translating gives CASSRSTYSTDTQYF.

As to this clonotype: A much bigger clone sits one base away, suggesting this may be a read error. The chain employs TRBV6-2 or TRBV6-3 and TRBJ2-7; tentative D call: TRBD2 (5 bases). The CDR3 sequence is 14 residues long. Germline CDR1 reads MNHEY; CDR2 reads SVGEGT. The V end was cut by 5 bases, the J end by 0 bases, with 11 bases between. CDR3 nucleotide sequence: TGTGCCAGCAGTAACGGGGTGGACTCCTACGAGCAGTACTTC. Protein sequence: CASSNGVDSYEQYF.

At least ten counts were recorded for this clonotype. CDR3 region: CASSYSRGSSYEQYF. The CDR3 DNA reads as TGTGCCAGCAGTTACTCTCGCGGGAGCTCCTACGAGCAGTACTTC. This chain uses TRBV6-5 with TRBJ2-7; 7 positions match TRBD2. The germline V gene has CDR1 MNHEY and CDR2 SVGAGI. This CDR3 region has 15 residues. After removal of 0 bases from V and 0 bases from J, the junction contained 2 bases not matched to a gene.